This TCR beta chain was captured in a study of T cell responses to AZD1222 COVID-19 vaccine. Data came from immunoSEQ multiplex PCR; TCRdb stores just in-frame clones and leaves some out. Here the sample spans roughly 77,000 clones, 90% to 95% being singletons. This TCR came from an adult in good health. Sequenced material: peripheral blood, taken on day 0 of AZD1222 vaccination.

The CDR3 nucleotides read TGTGCCAGCAGCGTTGGATCCGGGACAGGGGGATACGAGCAGTACTTC. It is translated as CASSVGSGTGGYEQYF. The chain couples TRBV5-4 to TRBJ2-7; TRBD1 agrees at 11 bases. Germline values: CDR1 SGHNT, CDR2 YYREEE (reference sequence). Germline trimming cut 4 bases from V and 4 bases from J; bases unmatched to any gene: 10. This CDR3 is 16 amino acids long.